The sequence of this T cell receptor (beta chain) was determined in a study of T-cell reconstitution after alpha-beta-depleted transplantation in children. During its preparation, the TCRbeta library received unique molecular identifiers. MiXCR, applied by TCRdb to the PCR reads, yields one record per CDR3 protein. The sample lists fewer than 130,000 distinct CDR3 sequences, about a tenth occurring once. There are 13 residues in the CDR3. CDR1 MNHEY and CDR2 SVGEGT come from the germline V gene. V was clipped by 5 bases and J by 6 bases, with 10 bases between them. This clonotype came up many times. This TCR came from a human donor who donated a stem cell graft to a child with acute lymphoblastic leukemia. This specimen was PBMCs from the stem cell graft donor, taken from the stem cell graft. The chain recombines TRBV6-2 or TRBV6-3 with TRBJ1-4; D remains unclear. CDR3 loop: CASSRNRHEKLFF. The CDR3, as DNA: TGTGCCAGCAGTCGGAATAGACATGAAAAACTGTTTTTT.